The clone carrying this T cell receptor (beta chain) was recorded once. Germline CDR1 reads SNHLY; CDR2 reads FYNNEI. Trimming took 6 bases from V and 8 from J; bases not matched to a gene: 6. The CDR3 loop spans 15 amino acids. This specimen comes from a study of control samples from healthy donors and cancer patients. Assay: immunoSEQ multiplex PCR; the TCRdb copy retains only in-frame clones and omits some. Among 100,000 to 150,000 clones listed, 80% to 95% were seen once. Sequenced input: blood. The chain couples TRBV2 to TRBJ2-1; 14 bases match TRBD2. This TCR derives from a woman aged 45-59 years in good health. The CDR3 sequence is CASRLGLAGVYEQFF. The CDR3 DNA reads as TGTGCCAGCAGACTGGGACTAGCGGGAGTATATGAGCAGTTCTTC.